The 31 T cell receptor beta chains reported below all come from one sample, sequenced in a study of cytomegalovirus exposure and HLA in healthy donors. The study ran its PCR with 60 Vbeta and 13 Jbeta primers. Produced via immunoSEQ multiplex PCR; TCRdb's table is partial and in-frame only. This table has about 140,000 clones, about four fifths appearing once. What was sequenced was PBMCs. These receptors originate from a male donor in good health and CMV-seronegative.

J is TRBJ2-3 and V is TRBV11-3, with 8 bases aligning to TRBD1. The CDR3 is 15 residues long. CDR1 is SGHNT and CDR2 is YENEEA in the germline V gene. The V and J ends lost 5 bases and 5 bases, in that order; junction bases with no gene match: 9. CDR3 sequence: CASSSRGTGIDTQYF. CDR3 nucleotide sequence: TGTGCCAGCAGCAGCAGGGGGACAGGTATAGATACGCAGTATTTT.

V is TRBV27 and J is TRBJ1-1, with D possibly matching TRBD1 (6 bases). Trimming took off 3 bases at V and 1 base at J, with 9 bases between the two ends. CDR3 length: 14 residues. Germline assignment: CDR1 MNHEY and CDR2 SMNVEV (reference sequence). As DNA, the CDR3 is TGTGCCAGCAGTTTCGCAGGGGAGAACACTGAAGCTTTCTTT. It is translated as CASSFAGENTEAFF.

The rearrangement links TRBV9 to TRBJ1-2, with TRBD1 matching 9 bases. CDR1 is SGDLS and CDR2 is YYNGEE in the germline V gene. CDR3 length: 15 amino acids. The J segment lost 7 bases and the V segment lost 0 bases, leaving 7 bases of the junction unmatched. This chain's CDR3 is CASSVGGQGFVGYTF. CDR3 sequence (DNA): TGTGCCAGCAGCGTAGGGGGACAGGGATTCGTTGGCTACACCTTC. The full variable domain, its missing parts supplied by reference TRBV9 and TRBJ1-2, is DSGVTQTPKHLITATGQRVTLRCSPRSGDLSVYWYQQSLDQGLQFLIQYYNGEERAKGNILERFSAQQFPDLHSELNLSSLELGDSALYFCASSVGGQGFVGYTFGSGTRLTVV.

This rearrangement joins TRBV20-1 to TRBJ1-1; D not resolved. The CDR3 is made up of 11 amino acids. The germline CDR1 and CDR2 sequences are DFQATT and SNEGSKA (reference sequence). V lost 3 bases and J 8 bases, leaving 10 bases between the germline ends. The CDR3 DNA follows: TGCAGTGCTAGGCACACGAGGGAAGCTTTCTTT. Amino acid sequence: CSARHTREAFF.

This chain links TRBV30 with TRBJ2-2; 11 bases fit TRBD2. The trim removed 2 bases at V and 5 bases at J, leaving 16 bases unmatched. The CDR3 loop spans 19 amino acids. Germline CDR1 GTSNPN, CDR2 SVGIG (reference sequence). CDR3: CAWSRASGRLLLGTGELFF. CDR3 sequence (DNA): TGTGCCTGGAGTAGAGCTAGCGGGAGGCTTTTGTTAGGTACCGGGGAGCTGTTTTTT.

The chain carries TRBV27 and TRBJ1-1, with 8 nucleotides matching TRBD1. This CDR3 is built from 14 residues. Germline-derived CDR1 and CDR2 are MNHEY and SMNVEV (reference sequence). V dropped 5 bases and J dropped 1; count of bases not matched to a gene: 3. For the CDR3, the DNA is TGTGCCAGCAGTCACAGGGGGGCGAACACTGAAGCTTTCTTT. It specifies CASSHRGANTEAFF.

V and J are TRBV5-1 and TRBJ1-1; D may be TRBD1 (6 bases). V lost 7 bases to trimming and J lost 11 bases, with 27 bases between them. Germline values: CDR1 SGHRS, CDR2 YFSETQ. The CDR3 spans 15 residues. As DNA, the CDR3 is TGCGCCAGCGGCAAGACAGGCTCCCTTAGGATTCGGGCTTTCTTT. Amino acids: CASGKTGSLRIRAFF.

The V gene is TRBV6-5, the J gene TRBJ2-1; 9 bases fit TRBD2. The CDR3 contains 15 residues. Germline-derived CDR1 and CDR2 are MNHEY and SVGAGI. The V gene end was trimmed by 5 bases and the J gene end by 0 bases; junction bases not matched to a gene: 2. The CDR3 coding sequence is TGTGCCAGCAGTGGGCGGGGGGGCTCCTACAATGAGCAGTTCTTC. Translated: CASSGRGGSYNEQFF.

This clone has just a few counts. The V and J genes are TRBV9 and TRBJ2-2; 7 bases match TRBD2. Looked up from germline, CDR1 is SGDLS and CDR2 is YYNGEE. Trimming removed 7 bases from V and 1 base from J; junction bases left unmatched: 4. The CDR3 runs to 14 residues. Written as DNA, the CDR3 is TGTGCCAGCGGGGGGGAATTGAACACCGGGGAGCTGTTTTTT. It encodes CASGGELNTGELFF. The full variable domain, rest sourced from reference TRBV9 and TRBJ2-2, is DSGVTQTPKHLITATGQRVTLRCSPRSGDLSVYWYQQSLDQGLQFLIQYYNGEERAKGNILERFSAQQFPDLHSELNLSSLELGDSALYFCASGGELNTGELFFGEGSRLTVL.

The V call is TRBV6-6, the J call TRBJ1-1; D remains unclear. The CDR3 length is 13 residues. CDR1 is MNHNY, CDR2 SVGAGI, per germline (reference sequence). V was clipped by 4 bases and J by 0 bases, with 6 bases between them. This CDR3 reads CASSSTLNTEAFF. Written as DNA, the CDR3 is TGTGCCAGCAGTTCAACTCTGAACACTGAAGCTTTCTTT.

The chain recombines TRBV4-2 with TRBJ2-7, with TRBD2 as a possible D gene (5 bases). This CDR3 contains 15 residues. The V end was cut by 1 base, the J end by 9 bases, with 19 bases between. Germline-derived CDR1 and CDR2 are LGHNA and YNFKEQ. The CDR3 DNA is TGTGCCAGCAGCCAAGGTCAGCGGACCAGCACGGGGCAGTACTTC. It specifies CASSQGQRTSTGQYF.

V is TRBV5-4 and J is TRBJ2-7; 13 bases match TRBD2. Trimming removed 4 bases from V and 6 bases from J; junction bases left unmatched: 7. CDR1 is SGHNT, CDR2 YYREEE, per germline (reference sequence). The CDR3 totals 15 residues. The CDR3 here is CASSPETSGGFEQYF. As DNA, the CDR3 is TGTGCCAGCAGCCCGGAGACTAGCGGGGGGTTCGAGCAGTACTTC.

The chain joins TRBV15 to TRBJ2-2; D gene unclear. Germline V CDR1 and CDR2: LNHNV, YYDKDF (reference sequence). This CDR3 region has 14 residues. V lost 5 bases to trimming and J lost 2 bases, with 9 bases between them. The CDR3 sequence is CATSLQLNTGELFF. As DNA, the CDR3 is TGTGCCACCAGCTTACAGCTTAACACCGGGGAGCTGTTTTTT.

This chain uses TRBV9 with TRBJ2-7; 11 bases fit TRBD1. Losses at the gene ends were 0 bases for V and 4 bases for J; bases not matched to a gene: 3. CDR1 and CDR2 from the germline V gene are SGDLS and YYNGEE. The CDR3 extends over 15 amino acids. Here the CDR3 DNA reads TGTGCCAGCAGCGTAGCGGGGACAGGGGGTTACGAGCAGTACTTC. This sequence encodes CASSVAGTGGYEQYF.

Notes on this clone: Within the sample, other DNA sequences also encode this same CDR3. V usage is TRBV10-3 and J usage is TRBJ1-5; maybe TRBD1 (5 bases). This CDR3 is 13 amino acids long. Looked up from germline, CDR1 is ENHRY and CDR2 is SYGVKD. V was cut by 6 bases and J by 0 bases, with 6 bases left in between. The CDR3 is CAIRDSSNQPQHF. CDR3 bases: TGTGCCATCAGAGACAGTAGCAATCAGCCCCAGCATTTT.

V gene TRBV6-5 combines with J gene TRBJ1-2; D gene uncertain. V was trimmed by 0 bases and J by 6 bases, leaving 8 bases between them. Germline V gene sequence: CDR1 MNHEY, CDR2 SVGAGI. There are 13 residues in the CDR3. DNA for the CDR3: TGTGCCAGCAGTTACTCCGGTGAAAATGGCTACACCTTC. It yields the protein CASSYSGENGYTF.

The chain recombines TRBV5-4 with TRBJ2-1, with 7 bases matching TRBD1. CDR1 SGHNT and CDR2 YYREEE come from the germline V gene (reference sequence). Germline trimming cut 0 bases from V and 2 bases from J; bases unmatched to any gene: 2. CDR3 length equals 15 residues. The chain's CDR3 is CASSLGQGAYNEQFF. The CDR3 DNA is TGTGCCAGCAGCTTGGGGCAGGGGGCCTACAATGAGCAGTTCTTC.

Worth noting for this clone: A read error may account for a junction end that differs from germline. The chain links TRBV7-9 to TRBJ1-1; 7 bases agree with TRBD1. The V gene's germline CDR1 is SEHNR and CDR2 FQNEAQ (reference sequence). The CDR3 runs to 16 residues. The CDR3 DNA follows: TGTTCCAGCAGCTCCTTTCCGGGACAGATAAACACTGAAGCTTTCTTT. Its protein product is CSSSSFPGQINTEAFF.

The count of this clone is one. V gene TRBV19 combines with J gene TRBJ1-1, with 7 bases aligning to TRBD1. J gave up 6 bases and V 4 bases, and 5 bases lay outside the gene matches. CDR1 and CDR2 (germline): LNHDA, SQIVND (reference sequence). CDR3 length: 13 residues. CDR3: CASSTDRISEAFF. The CDR3 DNA sequence: TGTGCCAGTAGTACGGACAGGATCTCTGAAGCTTTCTTT.

This clone was seen just once. The V call is TRBV7-3, the J call TRBJ2-3, with a possible D match to TRBD2 (5 bases). CDR1 and CDR2 (germline): SGHTA, FQGTGA. V lost 3 bases to trimming and J lost 5 bases, with 12 bases between them. This CDR3 has 14 amino acids. Here the CDR3 reads CASSLGLEGDTQYF. Written as DNA, the CDR3 is TGTGCCAGCAGCTTGGGTTTAGAGGGAGATACGCAGTATTTT. The full variable domain, completed using reference TRBV7-3 and TRBJ2-3, is GAGVSQTPSNKVTEKGKYVELRCDPISGHTALYWYRQSLGQGPEFLIYFQGTGAADDSGLPNDRFFAVRPEGSVSTLKIQRTERGDSAVYLCASSLGLEGDTQYFGPGTRLTVL.

The genes are TRBV19 and TRBJ2-1, with 13 nucleotides matching TRBD2. This CDR3 region has 16 residues. V gave up 6 bases and J gave up 6 bases; unmatched junction bases: 8. Germline V gives CDR1 LNHDA, CDR2 SQIVND (reference sequence). The CDR3 here is CASSIGGLAGVNEQFF. For the CDR3, the DNA is TGTGCCAGTAGCATTGGAGGACTAGCGGGAGTCAATGAGCAGTTCTTC.

V and J are TRBV19 and TRBJ2-4, with D possibly being TRBD1 (6 bases). The germline V gene has CDR1 LNHDA and CDR2 SQIVND (reference sequence). The CDR3 is 17 amino acids. Trimming took 5 bases from V and 1 from J, leaving 18 bases between them. The CDR3 loop reads CASSPTLSRGAKNIQYF. In nucleotides, the CDR3 is TGTGCCAGTAGTCCCACCTTATCGAGGGGGGCCAAAAACATTCAGTACTTC.

The chain recombines TRBV10-3 with TRBJ1-1; D remains unclear. From germline, CDR1 is ENHRY and CDR2 SYGVKD. V was clipped by 4 bases and J by 6 bases, with 9 bases between them. This CDR3 comprises 12 residues. CDR3 DNA: TGTGCCATCAGTGGAGATTTCCCTGAAGCTTTCTTT. It codes for CAISGDFPEAFF.

The CDR3 bases are TGTGCCAGCAGCTCCGGACTGGCGGCGCCCCAGCATTTT. Translation gives CASSSGLAAPQHF. The rearrangement uses TRBV7-2 and TRBJ1-5; no firm D call. The CDR3 extends over 13 amino acids. Trimming removed 4 bases from V and 9 bases from J, with 13 bases in between. Germline lookup yields CDR1 SGHTA and CDR2 FQGNSA.

The chain has TRBV7-9 and TRBJ2-7; D uncertain. The germline V gene encodes CDR1 SEHNR and CDR2 FQNEAQ (reference sequence). Trimming removed 1 base from V and 2 bases from J, with 21 bases in between. CDR3 size: 18 residues. CDR3 amino acids: CASSLEFAFVALTYEQYF. The CDR3 DNA follows: TGTGCCAGCAGCTTAGAATTCGCCTTTGTGGCTCTCACCTACGAGCAGTACTTC. Full variable domain (rest looked up from reference TRBV7-9 and TRBJ2-7): DTGVSQNPRHKITKRGQNVTFRCDPISEHNRLYWYRQTLGQGPEFLTYFQNEAQLEKSRLLSDRFSAERPKGSFSTLEIQRTEQGDSAMYLCASSLEFAFVALTYEQYFGPGTRLTVT.

This chain joins TRBV7-3 and TRBJ2-2, with D perhaps matching TRBD1 (5 bases). Germline V gene data show CDR1 as SGHTA and CDR2 as FQGTGA. The CDR3 is made up of 15 amino acids. Trimming stripped 0 bases from V and 5 bases from J, with 10 bases between. CDR3 residues: CASSLTLGDTGELFF. In DNA form, the CDR3 reads TGTGCCAGCAGCTTAACATTAGGGGATACCGGGGAGCTGTTTTTT.

The chain is built from TRBV9 and TRBJ1-1; D is uncertain. This CDR3 contains 15 residues. Germline CDR1 and CDR2: SGDLS and YYNGEE. Trimming took off 4 bases at V and 2 bases at J, with 15 bases between the two ends. As DNA, the CDR3 is TGTGCCAGCAGCCCCCACTTGGGGAGAAACACTGAAGCTTTCTTT. Residues: CASSPHLGRNTEAFF.

This clone was found a few times. The chain joins TRBV6-4 to TRBJ2-3, with D perhaps matching TRBD2 (7 bases). The germline V and J ends were trimmed by 0 bases and 2 bases, with 15 bases remaining between them. Germline V lookup: CDR1 MRHNA, CDR2 SNTAGT. This CDR3 is 17 amino acids long. The CDR3 DNA reads as TGTGCCAGCAGTGACTCGCGGGGAGGGGGATCCACAGATACGCAGTATTTT. Translated: CASSDSRGGGSTDTQYF.

The genes are TRBV7-6 and TRBJ2-2; no clear D. Germline CDR1 and CDR2: SGHVS and FNYEAQ. Deletions cut 2 bases from V and 4 bases from J, with 5 bases between. The CDR3 is made up of 13 amino acids. For the CDR3, the DNA is TGTGCCAGCAGCTTATTAGTCACCGGGGAGCTGTTTTTT. It is translated as CASSLLVTGELFF.

V and J are TRBV7-6 and TRBJ2-2; 10 bases are shared with TRBD2. CDR3 length: 16 amino acids. Germline V gene lookup returns CDR1 SGHVS and CDR2 FNYEAQ. V lost 5 bases and J lost 5; bases outside the gene matches: 8. CDR3 nucleotides: TGTGCCAGCAGCCTAAACCCGGGACTAGCGACCGGGGAGCTGTTTTTT. Translated, it gives CASSLNPGLATGELFF.

The chain uses TRBV5-1 and TRBJ1-1; TRBD1 is a possible D gene (5 bases). The CDR3 spans 13 residues. Germline V gives CDR1 SGHRS, CDR2 YFSETQ. Trimming stripped 0 bases from V and 10 bases from J, with 13 bases between. CDR3 coding DNA: TGCGCCAGCAGCTTGGAGATGGGGGGGGGAGCTTTCTTT. Protein sequence: CASSLEMGGGAFF.